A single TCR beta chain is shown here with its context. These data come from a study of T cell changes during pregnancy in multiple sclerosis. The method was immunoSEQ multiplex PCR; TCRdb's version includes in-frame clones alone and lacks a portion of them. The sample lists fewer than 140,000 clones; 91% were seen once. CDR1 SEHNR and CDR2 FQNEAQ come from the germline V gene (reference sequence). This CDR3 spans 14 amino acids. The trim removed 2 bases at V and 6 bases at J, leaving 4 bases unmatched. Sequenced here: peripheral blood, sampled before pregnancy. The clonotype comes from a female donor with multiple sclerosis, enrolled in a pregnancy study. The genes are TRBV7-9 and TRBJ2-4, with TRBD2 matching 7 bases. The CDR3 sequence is CASSLSAGSNIQYF. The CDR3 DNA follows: TGTGCCAGCAGCTTATCAGCGGGGTCAAACATTCAGTACTTC.